Listed here are 16 T cell receptor beta chains from one sample, sequenced in a study of cytomegalovirus exposure and HLA in healthy donors. The PCR had 60 Vbeta and 13 Jbeta primers. Produced via immunoSEQ multiplex PCR; TCRdb's table is partial and in-frame only. The sample shows 150,000 to 250,000 clones, around 80% of them seen only once. Sequenced: PBMCs. The receptors stem from a woman aged 25-40 years in good health and CMV-seropositive.

The V gene is TRBV5-1, the J gene TRBJ1-1; tentative D call: TRBD1 (5 bases). V was pared by 1 base and J by 4 bases, with 17 bases between. The CDR3 sequence is 16 residues long. Germline CDR1 SGHRS, CDR2 YFSETQ. The CDR3 sequence is CASSLSPRGGATEAFF. The CDR3 DNA reads as TGCGCCAGCAGCTTGTCCCCCCGGGGAGGGGCCACTGAAGCTTTCTTT.

The chain is built from TRBV19 and TRBJ2-4; tentatively, D is TRBD2 (7 bases). The V end lost 4 bases, the J end lost 1 base, and 14 bases lay between the germline ends. The CDR3 loop spans 16 amino acids. The germline gives CDR1 LNHDA, CDR2 SQIVND (reference sequence). As DNA, the CDR3 is TGTGCCAGTAGTAAAGGGGGAGGGTGGGCCAAAAACATTCAGTACTTC. Translating gives CASSKGGGWAKNIQYF.

This rearrangement joins TRBV6-5 to TRBJ2-6; D is perhaps TRBD1 (5 bases). The CDR3 covers 14 residues. CDR1 is MNHEY, CDR2 SVGAGI, per germline. V dropped 5 bases and J dropped 4 bases, with 9 bases sitting between them. In nucleotides, the CDR3 is TGTGCCAGCAGTCTAGGGGTAGGGGCCAACGTCCTGACTTTC. Residues: CASSLGVGANVLTF.

The chain couples TRBV4-2 to TRBJ2-2; TRBD1 agrees at 9 bases. The CDR3 is 17 amino acids. CDR1 LGHNA and CDR2 YNFKEQ come from the germline V gene. V gave up 4 bases and J gave up 0 bases; unmatched junction bases: 6. Written as DNA, the CDR3 is TGTGCCAGCAGCCTGGACAGGGGAAATGCGAACACCGGGGAGCTGTTTTTT. Translation gives CASSLDRGNANTGELFF.

The J gene is TRBJ1-1, the V gene TRBV18; the D gene is possibly TRBD1 (5 bases). This CDR3 has 17 amino acids. Between the trimmed V and J ends, which lost 4 bases and 0 bases, there was a span of 18 bases. Germline CDR1 reads KGHSH; CDR2 reads LQKENI. CDR3 DNA: TGTGCCAGCTCACTCCGGGCCCCCGGGGGGATGAACACTGAAGCTTTCTTT. Translating gives CASSLRAPGGMNTEAFF.

The chain carries TRBV7-6 and TRBJ2-2; D ambiguous. The CDR3 has 13 amino acids. V was cut by 3 bases and J by 5 bases, with 7 bases left in between. The germline gives CDR1 SGHVS, CDR2 FNYEAQ. Here the CDR3 reads CASSFLRTGELFF. The CDR3 DNA is TGTGCCAGCAGCTTTCTCAGAACCGGGGAGCTGTTTTTT.

The rearrangement links TRBV19 to TRBJ2-2; perhaps TRBD2 as D (7 bases). Deletions cut 6 bases from V and 4 bases from J, with 12 bases between. Germline CDR1 and CDR2: LNHDA and SQIVND (reference sequence). The CDR3 is 14 amino acids. Here the CDR3 DNA reads TGTGCCAGTAGGAGGGGGGGTCTCACCGGGGAGCTGTTTTTT. Translated: CASRRGGLTGELFF.

The CDR3 is CASSVEAGNTEAFF. CDR3 DNA: TGTGCCAGCAGCGTAGAGGCGGGGAACACTGAAGCTTTCTTT. The V gene is TRBV9, the J gene TRBJ1-1, with D uncertain. The germline V gene encodes CDR1 SGDLS and CDR2 YYNGEE. The V and J ends lost 0 bases and 1 base respectively, with 7 bases between them. The CDR3 spans 14 residues.

V gene TRBV9 combines with J gene TRBJ2-1, with 9 bases fitting TRBD2. This CDR3 is built from 14 residues. The V gene end was trimmed by 0 bases and the J gene end by 5 bases; junction bases not matched to a gene: 0. Germline V gene lookup returns CDR1 SGDLS and CDR2 YYNGEE. CDR3 coding DNA: TGTGCCAGCAGCGTAGGCGGGAGGGACAATGAGCAGTTCTTC. Its protein product is CASSVGGRDNEQFF.

The V and J genes are TRBV7-6 and TRBJ1-1; no clear D gene. The CDR3 is 13 residues long. CDR1 is SGHVS and CDR2 is FNYEAQ in the germline V gene. V shed 1 base and J shed 3 bases, with 6 bases lying between them. As DNA, the CDR3 is TGTGCCAGCAGCTTAGGCGATGACACTGAAGCTTTCTTT. Its translation is CASSLGDDTEAFF.

This chain joins TRBV7-9 and TRBJ1-3; 11 bases agree with TRBD1. Germline CDR1 reads SEHNR; CDR2 reads FQNEAQ (reference sequence). Germline trimming cut 4 bases from V and 3 bases from J; bases unmatched to any gene: 5. This CDR3 has 16 residues. This CDR3 is CASSYRTGGLGNTIYF. The CDR3 nucleotides are TGTGCCAGCAGCTATAGGACAGGGGGCCTTGGAAACACCATATATTTT. The complete variable domain, with remaining parts taken from reference TRBV7-9 and TRBJ1-3, reads DTGVSQNPRHKITKRGQNVTFRCDPISEHNRLYWYRQTLGQGPEFLTYFQNEAQLEKSRLLSDRFSAERPKGSFSTLEIQRTEQGDSAMYLCASSYRTGGLGNTIYFGEGSWLTVV.

J is TRBJ2-5 and V is TRBV4-1; 10 nucleotides match TRBD2. CDR1 and CDR2 (germline): MGHRA, YSYEKL. With 1 base clipped from V and 5 bases from J, the junction kept 16 bases outside the gene matches. The CDR3 has 19 residues. The CDR3 coding sequence is TGCGCCAGCAGCCAAGGGGCGGGACTAGCGACTGCCAGGGGGGAGACCCAGTACTTC. Its protein product is CASSQGAGLATARGETQYF.

The chain is built from TRBV4-2 and TRBJ2-1; TRBD2 might be the D (6 bases). The V gene's germline CDR1 is LGHNA and CDR2 YNFKEQ. V lost 3 bases to trimming and J lost 7 bases, with 22 bases between them. This CDR3 contains 17 residues. The CDR3 DNA reads TGTGCCAGCAGCCACACCCGGGCCGCGAGGGAGGCTAATGAGCAGTTCTTC. It specifies CASSHTRAAREANEQFF.

The chain is built from TRBV7-6 and TRBJ2-5; no clear D gene. This CDR3 is built from 16 residues. V lost 4 bases to trimming and J lost 4 bases, with 19 bases between them. CDR1 and CDR2 from the germline V gene are SGHVS and FNYEAQ. CDR3 protein: CASSSASGPVRETQYF. The CDR3 DNA reads TGTGCCAGCAGCTCCGCGAGTGGGCCCGTGCGAGAGACCCAGTACTTC.

The chain joins TRBV27 to TRBJ2-3; TRBD1 is a possible D gene (6 bases). Trimming removed 5 bases at V and 1 base at J, with 7 bases between. CDR3 size: 13 residues. Germline V gene sequence: CDR1 MNHEY, CDR2 SMNVEV (reference sequence). CDR3 protein: CASSRTGTDTQYF. Written as DNA, the CDR3 is TGTGCCAGCAGTCGGACAGGCACAGATACGCAGTATTTT.

The gene calls are TRBV6-5 and TRBJ2-5; 7 bases agree with TRBD1. In germline, CDR1 is MNHEY, CDR2 SVGAGI. The junction had 6 bases not matched to a gene; V was cut back by 5 bases and J by 0 bases. This CDR3 spans 15 amino acids. The CDR3 DNA reads as TGTGCCAGCAGTACCGACAGGGAGTACCAAGAGACCCAGTACTTC. It codes for CASSTDREYQETQYF.